This T cell receptor (beta chain) was observed in a study of T cells in Graves' hyperthyroidism and ophthalmopathy (dated 2019 in TCRdb). Some background on the complete study: Peripheral blood samples were taken at initial diagnosis, before any treatment was given. To identify TCR V-J signatures that set the groups apart, the researchers used a discovery cohort of about a hundred patients, made up of around 40 with Graves' ophthalmopathy and some 58 with stable Graves' hyperthyroidism. Prospective prediction of ophthalmopathy was tested in an independent validation cohort consisting of 18 hyperthyroidism patients and over 15 patients who later progressed to ophthalmopathy. The approximately 100 discovery patients were divided at random into training and test sets in a 7:3 ratio. In addition, the study compared T-cell repertoires in thyroid tissue and in blood from several Graves' hyperthyroidism patients. Once sampling was done, hyperthyroidism patients were given methimazole at a starting dose of 30 mg daily, whereas ophthalmopathy patients were given high-dose intravenous methylprednisolone. TCR Vbeta CDR3 sequencing of 120 to 150 peripheral blood samples (roughly 43 ophthalmopathy, roughly 74 hyperthyroidism and some 17 progressor patients) is reported in the paper. Overall study results and their limits: In validation, the model predicted progression to ophthalmopathy a median of roughly 6.5 months before onset, with about 70% sensitivity and 72.22% specificity. Sample size was not statistically predetermined, and investigators were not blinded to group allocation. A model built on a 13 V-J signature distinguished ophthalmopathy from stable hyperthyroidism, reaching 87.88% sensitivity and around 81% specificity in cross-validation and 80%/75% in testing. Most expanded thyroid clonotypes (frequency above 0.001) were also found in blood, which suggests that blood repertoires may mirror thyroid immune responses.

Taken from the germline V gene, the CDR1 and CDR2 loops are SGHTA and FQGNSA. The CDR3 numbers 14 residues from cysteine through phenylalanine. Of all the DNA, just the CDR3 is kept, 42 bases in frame from base 1. V is pared back by 1 base and J by 5 bases, with 11 bases lying between the germline termini. The TCR beta CDR3 regions were amplified from the RNA transcripts. For the first round of RT-PCR on the TCR CDR3, the HTBI primer set was used together with the Qiagen OneStep RT-PCR kit. A second multiplex PCR round built the libraries, followed by size selection and purification. Sequencing of the libraries was done on an Illumina HiSeq2000 using paired-end 100 bp reads. Turning to the authors' computational methods: Raw data were processed with SOAPnuke, discarding reads with adapters, uncalled bases, mean Phred below 15, or no exact constant-primer or identifier match. COPE v1.2.5 was used to merge high-quality paired reads, and clonotypes were defined as unique nucleotide sequences. MiTCR v1.1 was used to align clonotypes to the IMGT TRBV, TRBD and TRBJ reference segments. Analysis was restricted to V-J combinations with a frequency above 0.0001, which covered roughly 99% of repertoires. A TCS score was defined as the ratio of F50 (clonal expansion) to E x V (chaos), with BLOSUM62-based TCRdist applied between CDR3 peptides within each V-J. Welch's t-statistics and random forest reduced 500 to 550 V-J features to under 15, which were used in a naive Bayes classifier (R e1071). The public reads were run again by TCRdb, first through fastp at Q25 and then through MiXCR, and only productive beta chains were kept. Identical CDR3 protein sequences are pooled into one entry, listed with their most common genes and DNA. The V and J calls, along with clone size, are taken from TCRdb and not from the paper's own processing. The sample table contains about 400,000 distinct CDR3 sequences; only one count was recorded for 14% to 15% of them. The top ten clones comprise about 31% of the sample.

Stable Graves' hyperthyroidism was defined as the absence of progression to ophthalmopathy over 18 months of follow-up. Hyperthyroidism patients were aged 18 to 65 years and newly diagnosed, with disease duration of less than 2 months. Patients with uncontrolled infections, other autoimmune diseases, pregnancy or lactation were excluded. Diagnoses were based on clinical symptoms, serum thyroxine and TRAb, thyroid ultrasound and orbital computed tomography. PBMCs were isolated from about 10 ml of fresh peripheral blood by Ficoll-Paque density gradient centrifugation. Total RNA was extracted using Trizol reagent, and RNA quality was assessed on an Agilent 2100 Bioanalyzer. This clonotype has ten or more counts. Its target antigen remains unknown. Base qualities are not provided; no much larger clone lies one nucleotide away.

The rearranged segments are TRBV7-2 and TRBJ1-2; no D gene is confidently identified. This receptor was obtained from a woman aged 30 to 39 with Graves' hyperthyroidism. Input material: blood. CDR3 protein: CASSLDRGVYGYTF. The nucleotide sequence reads TGTGCCAGCAGCTTAGATCGGGGAGTGTATGGCTACACCTTC.